This TCR beta chain appears in the sequencing data of a study of T cell changes during pregnancy in multiple sclerosis. The protocol was immunoSEQ multiplex PCR, while the TCRdb copy is restricted to in-frame clones and leaves out a portion. This sample has 45,000 to 55,000 clones, with over 80% found just once. Germline loops: CDR1 SGHRS, CDR2 YFSETQ. Germline trimming cut 4 bases from V and 6 bases from J; bases unmatched to any gene: 10. The CDR3 length is 15 residues. The source of this sequence is a female donor in good health, enrolled as a control in a pregnancy study. The material sequenced was CD4+ T cells from peripheral blood mononuclear cells, taken in the second trimester of pregnancy. This chain links TRBV5-1 with TRBJ1-1; 9 bases agree with TRBD1. The CDR3 nucleotides read TGCGCCAGCAGCATCCCGGGACAGGGTATCCCTGAAGCTTTCTTT. It encodes CASSIPGQGIPEAFF.